This T cell receptor beta chain is from a study of cytomegalovirus exposure and HLA in healthy donors. Across the whole study: The 120 validation repertoires, a later analysis reported, used the same platform as the approximately 670 first-cohort repertoires. Study-wide results and caveats: Some TCR beta chains (roughly 160 of them) were listed as cytomegalovirus-associated. Most TCR sequences showed up rarely, but some public TCRs showed up in many donors.

In its sample, this clone was seen once. Its antigen is as yet unknown. CDR3 length: 18 amino acids. J was trimmed by 0 bases and V by 0 bases; bases with no gene match: 4. The germline V gene has CDR1 MGHRA and CDR2 YSYEKL. Sequenced by immunoSEQ multiplex PCR; TCRdb stores in-frame clones only, minus some. Here the sample spans tens of thousands of clones, just under 95% being singletons. Sample: PBMCs. V and J are TRBV4-1 and TRBJ2-7; 14 bases fit TRBD2. The receptor was isolated from a woman younger than 35 in good health and CMV-seropositive. This CDR3 reads CASSQEGTSGGYSYEQYF. DNA for the CDR3: TGCGCCAGCAGCCAAGAGGGGACTAGCGGGGGCTACTCCTACGAGCAGTACTTC.